The 25 T cell receptor beta chains listed next were all sequenced from one sample in a study of cytomegalovirus exposure and HLA in healthy donors (dated by TCRdb to about 2017). Library preparation employed the immunoSEQ multiplex PCR assay. The multiplex PCR relied on a mix of 60 forward primers for TCR Vbeta segments and 13 reverse primers for TCR Jbeta segments. What TCRdb holds here is the immuneACCESS table cut down to in-frame rearrangements. Part of the clones is not present; checked against another copy, under half of the missing clones reflect an unresolved V gene, and the others are unexplained. The table for this sample records some 200,000 clones. The ten top clones hold 0.7% to 0.8% of the sample. The sequencing input was PBMCs. Receptors originate from a woman between 18 and 29 years old in good health and CMV-seropositive.

V gene TRBV5-1 combines with J gene TRBJ1-5; D ambiguous. Germline V gene lookup returns CDR1 SGHRS and CDR2 YFSETQ. The V end lost 4 bases, the J end lost 2 bases, and 10 bases lay between the germline ends. The CDR3 sequence is 14 residues long. The CDR3: CASSQNGGNQPQHF. In nucleotides, the CDR3 is TGCGCCAGCAGCCAGAACGGGGGCAATCAGCCCCAGCATTTT.

This chain joins TRBV5-1 and TRBJ1-4, with D possibly TRBD1 on 6 matching bases. V dropped 5 bases and J dropped 0 bases, with 11 bases sitting between them. This CDR3 is built from 15 residues. Per germline, CDR1 SGHRS and CDR2 YFSETQ. This CDR3 reads CASSSQGATNEKLFF. In DNA form, the CDR3 reads TGCGCCAGCAGTTCACAGGGCGCAACTAATGAAAAACTGTTTTTT.

V is TRBV7-9 and J is TRBJ2-1; 12 nucleotides match TRBD2. J was trimmed by 2 bases and V by 5 bases; bases with no gene match: 4. CDR3 length: 16 residues. Germline V gene sequence: CDR1 SEHNR, CDR2 FQNEAQ (reference sequence). The CDR3 region has the DNA TGTGCCAGCAGCCAAGGACTAGCGGGGACCTACAATGAGCAGTTCTTC. Its protein product is CASSQGLAGTYNEQFF.

The chain recombines TRBV19 with TRBJ1-4; D might be TRBD1 (6 bases). CDR3 size: 13 residues. Trimming cost V 7 bases and J 5 bases, with 11 bases left between them. Germline V gene lookup returns CDR1 LNHDA and CDR2 SQIVND (reference sequence). The CDR3 loop is CASNLGGNEKLFF. The CDR3 nucleotides are TGTGCCAGTAACCTTGGGGGCAATGAAAAACTGTTTTTT.

The rearrangement links TRBV5-1 to TRBJ2-1, with TRBD2 identical over 16 bases. This CDR3 has 16 amino acids. J gave up 10 bases and V 3 bases, and 7 bases lay outside the gene matches. CDR1 is SGHRS and CDR2 is YFSETQ in the germline V gene. The CDR3 loop reads CASSSGTSGRAHEQFF. The CDR3 DNA sequence: TGCGCCAGCAGCTCCGGGACTAGCGGGAGGGCCCACGAGCAGTTCTTC.

J is TRBJ2-7 and V is TRBV5-1; TRBD1 aligns across 7 bases. The V gene end was trimmed by 1 base and the J gene end by 3 bases; junction bases not matched to a gene: 4. Germline V gene data show CDR1 as SGHRS and CDR2 as YFSETQ. The CDR3 length is 14 residues. The CDR3 nucleotides are TGCGCCAGCAGCTTGACCGGACAGGACTACGAGCAGTACTTC. Its translation: CASSLTGQDYEQYF.

The chain couples TRBV7-2 to TRBJ2-5, with 12 bases aligning to TRBD2. Germline lookup yields CDR1 SGHTA and CDR2 FQGNSA. Trimming removed 4 bases from V and 3 bases from J; junction bases left unmatched: 3. This CDR3 is 15 amino acids long. The CDR3, as DNA: TGTGCCAGCAGCTCGCGGACTAGCGGGAAAGAGACCCAGTACTTC. Amino acids: CASSSRTSGKETQYF.

This sequence joins TRBV19 and TRBJ2-1; 9 positions match TRBD2. CDR3 length equals 17 residues. Germline CDR1 LNHDA, CDR2 SQIVND (reference sequence). With 3 bases clipped from V and 5 bases from J, the junction kept 11 bases outside the gene matches. Written as DNA, the CDR3 is TGTGCCAGTAGTATTATACCGGCGGGAGGGGCCCACAATGAGCAGTTCTTC. Translated, it gives CASSIIPAGGAHNEQFF.

V is TRBV9 and J is TRBJ2-1; D possibly corresponds to TRBD1 (5 bases). The germline CDR1 and CDR2 sequences are SGDLS and YYNGEE. V shed 3 bases and J shed 6 bases, with 13 bases lying between them. This CDR3 is built from 14 residues. Here the CDR3 reads CASSAITGRNEQFF. CDR3 nucleotide sequence: TGTGCCAGCAGCGCAATTACAGGTCGCAATGAGCAGTTCTTC.

The V and J genes are TRBV7-9 and TRBJ1-1; perhaps TRBD1 as D (5 bases). CDR3 length: 16 amino acids. The germline V gene encodes CDR1 SEHNR and CDR2 FQNEAQ (reference sequence). The germline V and J ends were trimmed by 7 bases and 4 bases, with 22 bases remaining between them. The CDR3 protein is CASTYRRRDGGTEAFF. CDR3 in DNA: TGTGCCAGCACCTACCGACGGAGGGATGGGGGCACTGAAGCTTTCTTT.

This sequence joins TRBV18 and TRBJ2-3, with 7 bases lining up with TRBD1. With V trimmed by 3 bases and J by 0 bases, 6 bases remained unmatched. The V gene's germline CDR1 is KGHSH and CDR2 LQKENI. This CDR3 is built from 16 residues. The CDR3 loop is CASSPPDRYSTDTQYF. The DNA for the CDR3 is TGTGCCAGCTCACCGCCGGACAGGTATAGCACAGATACGCAGTATTTT.

This sequence joins TRBV30 and TRBJ2-3; 12 positions match TRBD2. Germline CDR1 reads GTSNPN; CDR2 reads SVGIG (reference sequence). With V trimmed by 5 bases and J by 6 bases, 6 bases remained unmatched. The CDR3 sequence is 14 residues long. CDR3 bases: TGTGCCTGGTCTAGCGGGGGGGTTTGGGATACGCAGTATTTT. Protein sequence: CAWSSGGVWDTQYF.

The rearrangement uses TRBV28 and TRBJ2-6; perhaps TRBD1 as D (6 bases). There are 17 residues in the CDR3. Looked up from germline, CDR1 is MDHEN and CDR2 is SYDVKM. Deletions cut 3 bases from V and 8 bases from J, with 20 bases between. The CDR3 here is CASSFPDSRQATNVLTF. CDR3 DNA sequence: TGTGCCAGCAGTTTCCCAGATTCGAGACAGGCTACCAACGTCCTGACTTTC.

The rearrangement uses TRBV11-2 and TRBJ2-3, with D unclear. Trimming removed 4 bases from V and 3 bases from J, with 2 bases in between. The CDR3 has 11 amino acids. Germline V lookup: CDR1 SGHAT, CDR2 FQNNGV. The CDR3 DNA reads as TGTGCCAGCAGCTCAACAGATACGCAGTATTTT. Amino acid sequence: CASSSTDTQYF.

J is TRBJ2-5 and V is TRBV4-2; maybe TRBD1 (5 bases). From germline, CDR1 is LGHNA and CDR2 YNFKEQ. The CDR3 loop spans 13 amino acids. Trimming cost V 2 bases and J 2 bases, with 6 bases left between them. This CDR3 is CASSQQGQETQYF. DNA of the CDR3: TGTGCCAGCAGCCAACAGGGACAAGAGACCCAGTACTTC.

The chain links TRBV10-1 to TRBJ2-1; TRBD1 matches 9 bases. Germline lookup yields CDR1 WNHNN and CDR2 SYGVQD (reference sequence). The J segment lost 8 bases and the V segment lost 8 bases, leaving 7 bases of the junction unmatched. There are 13 residues in the CDR3. The CDR3 DNA is TGCGCCAGCTGGACAGGGGAGGGGGATGAGCAGTTCTTC. Translation: CASWTGEGDEQFF.

The rearrangement links TRBV30 to TRBJ1-5, with 9 bases matching TRBD1. The germline V gene has CDR1 GTSNPN and CDR2 SVGIG (reference sequence). V lost 2 bases and J lost 0; bases outside the gene matches: 8. The CDR3 has 17 amino acids. The CDR3 protein is CAWSLTGGSYSNQPQHF. Written as DNA, the CDR3 is TGTGCCTGGAGTCTAACAGGGGGCTCTTATAGCAATCAGCCCCAGCATTTT.

V and J are TRBV2 and TRBJ1-4; D is undetermined. Germline values: CDR1 SNHLY, CDR2 FYNNEI. The CDR3 is 16 residues long. The V and J ends lost 6 bases and 2 bases respectively, with 16 bases between them. CDR3 DNA sequence: TGTGCCAGCAGCTTGCGGGGAGGGTCCACTAATGAAAAACTGTTTTTT. Protein sequence: CASSLRGGSTNEKLFF.

The V and J genes are TRBV6-1 and TRBJ1-2, with D possibly being TRBD1 (5 bases). The CDR3 sequence is 14 residues long. CDR1 and CDR2 (germline): MNHNS, SASEGT. Trimming left V 8 bases short and J 8 bases short, with 21 bases between. CDR3 sequence: CASGPGAITYGYTF. The CDR3 DNA follows: TGTGCCAGCGGACCTGGGGCAATCACTTACGGCTACACCTTC.

This chain links TRBV29-1 with TRBJ1-4, with D possibly TRBD1 on 5 matching bases. V gave up 6 bases and J gave up 6 bases, with 14 bases separating them. The CDR3 totals 13 residues. CDR1 is SQVTM, CDR2 ANQGSEA, per germline. CDR3 residues: CSVQVDNYEKLFF. The CDR3 region has the DNA TGCAGCGTCCAAGTGGACAACTATGAAAAACTGTTTTTT.

The gene calls are TRBV28 and TRBJ1-2, with a possible D match to TRBD1 (6 bases). V was clipped by 6 bases and J by 4 bases, with 6 bases between them. CDR3 length equals 11 residues. Germline CDR1 is MDHEN and CDR2 is SYDVKM. The CDR3 coding sequence is TGTGCCAGCAGGGACAGCTATGGCTACACCTTC. Its protein product is CASRDSYGYTF.

CDR3 nucleotide sequence: TGTGCCAGCAGTGAAGGGGCCCCAAGCCATGGCTACACCTTC. It yields the protein CASSEGAPSHGYTF. The gene calls are TRBV2 and TRBJ1-2; D is uncertain. Germline V lookup: CDR1 SNHLY, CDR2 FYNNEI. V was cut by 1 base and J by 6 bases, with 12 bases left in between. This CDR3 has 14 amino acids.

The chain's CDR3 is CASSSRDRNNEQFF. In nucleotides, the CDR3 is TGTGCCAGCAGTAGCCGGGACAGAAACAATGAGCAGTTCTTC. The chain couples TRBV2 to TRBJ2-1; 7 bases are a match to TRBD1. CDR3 size: 14 residues. Germline values: CDR1 SNHLY, CDR2 FYNNEI. V was clipped by 5 bases and J by 5 bases; unmatched bases: 6.

The chain uses TRBV19 and TRBJ2-5; 10 bases line up with TRBD1. The better agreement between TRBJ2-7 and the DNA end casts doubt on the J call. The CDR3 extends over 19 amino acids. CDR1 and CDR2 from the germline V gene are LNHDA and SQIVND (reference sequence). CDR3 region: CASSTWDFLKDRGLYEQYF. CDR3 in DNA: TGTGCCAGTAGTACGTGGGACTTTTTGAAAGACAGGGGGCTCTACGAGCAGTACTTC.

The chain links TRBV2 to TRBJ2-1, with 12 bases identical to TRBD1. V dropped 2 bases and J dropped 9; count of bases not matched to a gene: 5. CDR3 length: 15 residues. CDR1 SNHLY and CDR2 FYNNEI come from the germline V gene. CDR3 amino acids: CASSEWGQGAVEQFF. The CDR3 nucleotides are TGTGCCAGCAGTGAATGGGGACAGGGGGCGGTTGAGCAGTTCTTC. Filled out from reference TRBV2 and TRBJ2-1, the complete variable domain reads EPEVTQTPSHQVTQMGQEVILRCVPISNHLYFYWYRQILGQKVEFLVSFYNNEISEKSEIFDDQFSVERPDGSNFTLKIRSTKLEDSAMYFCASSEWGQGAVEQFFGPGTRLTVL.